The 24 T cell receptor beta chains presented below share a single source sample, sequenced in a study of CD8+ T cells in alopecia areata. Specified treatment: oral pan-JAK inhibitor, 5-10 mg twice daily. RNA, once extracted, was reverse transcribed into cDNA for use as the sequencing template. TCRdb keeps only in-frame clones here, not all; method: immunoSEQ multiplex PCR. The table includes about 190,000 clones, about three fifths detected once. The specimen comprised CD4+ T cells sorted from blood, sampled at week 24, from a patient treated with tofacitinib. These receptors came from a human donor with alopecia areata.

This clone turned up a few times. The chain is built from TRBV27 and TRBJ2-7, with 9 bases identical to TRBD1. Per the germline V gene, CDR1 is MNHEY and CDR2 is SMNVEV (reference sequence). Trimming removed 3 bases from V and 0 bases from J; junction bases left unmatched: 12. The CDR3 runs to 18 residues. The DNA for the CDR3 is TGTGCCAGCAGTTTCAGTTCGCCGGGACAGGGATTCTCCTACGAGCAGTACTTC. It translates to CASSFSSPGQGFSYEQYF.

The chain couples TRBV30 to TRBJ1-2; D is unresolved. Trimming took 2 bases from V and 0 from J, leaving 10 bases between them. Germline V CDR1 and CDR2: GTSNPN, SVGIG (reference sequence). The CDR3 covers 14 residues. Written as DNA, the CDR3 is TGTGCCTGGAGTCCGGCACCCGCTAACTATGGCTACACCTTC. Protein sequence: CAWSPAPANYGYTF.

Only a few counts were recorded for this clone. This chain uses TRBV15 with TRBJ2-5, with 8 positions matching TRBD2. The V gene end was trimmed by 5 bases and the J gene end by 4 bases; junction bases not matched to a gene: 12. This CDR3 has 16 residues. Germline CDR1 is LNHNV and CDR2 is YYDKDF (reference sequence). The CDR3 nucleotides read TGTGCCACCAGCGTAGAGATATCGGGGGGGCCAGAGACCCAGTACTTC. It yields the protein CATSVEISGGPETQYF.

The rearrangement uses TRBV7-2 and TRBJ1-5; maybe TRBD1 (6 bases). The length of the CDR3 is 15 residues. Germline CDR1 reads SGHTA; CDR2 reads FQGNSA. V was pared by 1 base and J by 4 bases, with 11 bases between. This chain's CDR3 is CASSLEGQSNQPQHF. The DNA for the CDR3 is TGTGCCAGCAGCTTAGAAGGACAGTCAAATCAGCCCCAGCATTTT.

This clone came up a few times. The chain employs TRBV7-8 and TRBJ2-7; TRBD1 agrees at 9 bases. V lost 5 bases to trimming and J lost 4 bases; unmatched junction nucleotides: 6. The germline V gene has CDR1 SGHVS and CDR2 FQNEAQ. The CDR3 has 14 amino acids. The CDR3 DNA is TGTGCCAGCAGCGTCACCGGGACAGGGTACGAGCAGTACTTC. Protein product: CASSVTGTGYEQYF.

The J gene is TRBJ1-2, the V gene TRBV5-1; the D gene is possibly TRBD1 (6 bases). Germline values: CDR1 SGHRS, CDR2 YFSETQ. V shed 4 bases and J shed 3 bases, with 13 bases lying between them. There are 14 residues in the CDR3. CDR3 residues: CASSTGTGYYGYTF. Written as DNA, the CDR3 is TGCGCCAGCAGCACCGGTACAGGGTACTATGGCTACACCTTC.

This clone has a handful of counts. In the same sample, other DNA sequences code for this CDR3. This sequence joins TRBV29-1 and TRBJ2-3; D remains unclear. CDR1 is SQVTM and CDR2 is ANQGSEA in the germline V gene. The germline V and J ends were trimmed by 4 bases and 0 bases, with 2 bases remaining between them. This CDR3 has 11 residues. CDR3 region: CSVASTDTQYF. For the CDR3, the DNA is TGCAGCGTTGCCAGCACAGATACGCAGTATTTT.

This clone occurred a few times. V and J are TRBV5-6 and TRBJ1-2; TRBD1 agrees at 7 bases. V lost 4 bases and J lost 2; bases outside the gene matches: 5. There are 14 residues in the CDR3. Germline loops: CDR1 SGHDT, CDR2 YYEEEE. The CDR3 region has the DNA TGTGCCAGCAGCCGGACAGGCGGAAACTATGGCTACACCTTC. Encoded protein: CASSRTGGNYGYTF.

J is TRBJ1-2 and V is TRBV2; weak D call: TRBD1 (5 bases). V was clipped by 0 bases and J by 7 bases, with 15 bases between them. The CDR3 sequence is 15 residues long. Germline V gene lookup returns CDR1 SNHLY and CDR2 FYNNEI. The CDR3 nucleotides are TGTGCCAGCAGTGAAGCGCGGGGGAGCGGGGTTGGCTACACCTTC. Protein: CASSEARGSGVGYTF.

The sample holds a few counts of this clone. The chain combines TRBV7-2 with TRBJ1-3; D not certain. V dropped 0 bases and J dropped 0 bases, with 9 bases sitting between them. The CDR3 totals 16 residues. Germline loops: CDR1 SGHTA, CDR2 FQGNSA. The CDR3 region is CASSLAGVSSGNTIYF. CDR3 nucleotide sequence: TGTGCCAGCAGCTTAGCTGGGGTTTCCTCTGGAAACACCATATATTTT.

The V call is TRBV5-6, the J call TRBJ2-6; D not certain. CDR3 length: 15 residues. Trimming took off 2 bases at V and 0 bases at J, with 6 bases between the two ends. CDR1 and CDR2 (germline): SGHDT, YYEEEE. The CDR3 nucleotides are TGTGCCAGCAGCTTCGTAGACTCTGGGGCCAACGTCCTGACTTTC. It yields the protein CASSFVDSGANVLTF.

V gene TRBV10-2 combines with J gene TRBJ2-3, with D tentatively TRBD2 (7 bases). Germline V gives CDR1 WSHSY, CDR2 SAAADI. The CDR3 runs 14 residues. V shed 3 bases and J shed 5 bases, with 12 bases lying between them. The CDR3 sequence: CASSDGGRGDTQYF. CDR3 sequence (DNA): TGCGCCAGCAGTGACGGGGGGCGGGGAGATACGCAGTATTTT.

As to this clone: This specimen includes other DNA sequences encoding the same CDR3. Here the CDR3 DNA reads TGTGCCAGCAGCCTGGTGGGCTACCTCACAGATACGCAGTATTTT. Amino acid sequence: CASSLVGYLTDTQYF. This chain connects TRBV11-2 to TRBJ2-3; D remains unclear. CDR1 is SGHAT and CDR2 is FQNNGV in the germline V gene. V dropped 5 bases and J dropped 2 bases, with 14 bases sitting between them. This CDR3 has 15 amino acids.

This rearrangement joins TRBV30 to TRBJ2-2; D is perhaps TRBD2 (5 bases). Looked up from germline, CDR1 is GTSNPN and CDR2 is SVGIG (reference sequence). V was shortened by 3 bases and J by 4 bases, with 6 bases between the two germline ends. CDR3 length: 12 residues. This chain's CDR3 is CAWRGSTGELFF. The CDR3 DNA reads TGTGCCTGGAGGGGGAGCACCGGGGAGCTGTTTTTT.

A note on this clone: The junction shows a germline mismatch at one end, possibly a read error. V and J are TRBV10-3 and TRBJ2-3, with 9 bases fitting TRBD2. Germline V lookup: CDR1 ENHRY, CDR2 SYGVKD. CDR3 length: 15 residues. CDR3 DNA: TGTGCCAGCAGTTTGGCTAGCGGGGGCACAGATACGCAGTATTTT. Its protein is CASSLASGGTDTQYF.

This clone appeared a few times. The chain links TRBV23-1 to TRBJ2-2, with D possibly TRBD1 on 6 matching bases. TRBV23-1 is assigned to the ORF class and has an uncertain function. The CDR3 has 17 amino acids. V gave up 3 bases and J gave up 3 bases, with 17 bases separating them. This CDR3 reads CASSQTDRCGDTGELFF. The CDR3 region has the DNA TGCGCCAGCAGTCAGACAGACAGGTGTGGCGACACCGGGGAGCTGTTTTTT.

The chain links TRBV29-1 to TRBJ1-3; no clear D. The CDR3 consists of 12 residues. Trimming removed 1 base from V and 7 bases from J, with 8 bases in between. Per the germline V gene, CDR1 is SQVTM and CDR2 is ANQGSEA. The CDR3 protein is CSVEAPGNTIYF. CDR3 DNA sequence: TGCAGCGTTGAAGCACCCGGGAACACCATATATTTT. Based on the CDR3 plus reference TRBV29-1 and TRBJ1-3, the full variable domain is SAVISQKPSRDICQRGTSLTIQCQVDSQVTMMFWYRQQPGQSLTLIATANQGSEATYESGFVIDKFPISRPNLTFSTLTVSNMSPEDSSIYLCSVEAPGNTIYFGEGSWLTVV.

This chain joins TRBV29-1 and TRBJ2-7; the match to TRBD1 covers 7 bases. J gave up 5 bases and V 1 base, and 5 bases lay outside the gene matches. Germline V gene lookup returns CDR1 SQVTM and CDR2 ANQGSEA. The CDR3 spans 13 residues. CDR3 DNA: TGCAGCGTTGAAGGGGCAGGGGGTAACGAGCAGTACTTC. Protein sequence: CSVEGAGGNEQYF.

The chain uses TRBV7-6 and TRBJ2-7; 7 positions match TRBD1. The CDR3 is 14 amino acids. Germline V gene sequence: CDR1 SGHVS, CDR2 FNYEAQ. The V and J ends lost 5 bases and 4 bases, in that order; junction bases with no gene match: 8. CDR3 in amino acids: CASSLRQGQYEQYF. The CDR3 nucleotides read TGTGCCAGCAGCCTTAGACAGGGTCAATACGAGCAGTACTTC.

CDR3: CASSPLDRGRRELFF. The CDR3 bases are TGTGCCAGCAGCCCATTAGACAGGGGGAGAAGGGAGCTGTTTTTT. The chain joins TRBV14 to TRBJ2-2, with 9 bases aligning to TRBD1. After removal of 4 bases from V and 9 bases from J, the junction contained 9 bases not matched to a gene. This CDR3 contains 15 residues. CDR1 is SGHDN, CDR2 FVKESK, per germline. Full variable domain (missing parts from reference TRBV14 and TRBJ2-2): EAGVTQFPSHSVIEKGQTVTLRCDPISGHDNLYWYRRVMGKEIKFLLHFVKESKQDESGMPNNRFLAERTGGTYSTLKVQPAELEDSGVYFCASSPLDRGRRELFFGEGSRLTVL.

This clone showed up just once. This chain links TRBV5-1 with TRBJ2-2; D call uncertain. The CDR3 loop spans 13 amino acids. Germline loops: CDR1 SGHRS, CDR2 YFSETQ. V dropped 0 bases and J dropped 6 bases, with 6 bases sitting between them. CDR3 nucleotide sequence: TGCGCCAGCAGCTTGGATATGGCCGGGGAGCTGTTTTTT. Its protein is CASSLDMAGELFF.

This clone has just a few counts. The CDR3 spells CSVETALNTEAFF. CDR3 sequence (DNA): TGCAGCGTGGAGACAGCGTTGAACACTGAAGCTTTCTTT. This sequence joins TRBV29-1 and TRBJ1-1; a weak D match, TRBD1 (5 bases). Germline V gives CDR1 SQVTM, CDR2 ANQGSEA. The germline V and J ends were trimmed by 6 bases and 0 bases, with 11 bases remaining between them. The CDR3 spans 13 residues. Looking up the rest from reference TRBV29-1 and TRBJ1-1 gives the full variable domain: SAVISQKPSRDICQRGTSLTIQCQVDSQVTMMFWYRQQPGQSLTLIATANQGSEATYESGFVIDKFPISRPNLTFSTLTVSNMSPEDSSIYLCSVETALNTEAFFGQGTRLTVV.

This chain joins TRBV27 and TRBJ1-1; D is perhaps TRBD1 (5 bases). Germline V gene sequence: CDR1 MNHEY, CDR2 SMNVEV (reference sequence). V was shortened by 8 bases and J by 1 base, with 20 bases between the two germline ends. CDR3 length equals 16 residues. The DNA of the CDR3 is TGTGCCAGCTGGGGAACCTTACAGGTACGGAACACTGAAGCTTTCTTT. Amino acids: CASWGTLQVRNTEAFF.

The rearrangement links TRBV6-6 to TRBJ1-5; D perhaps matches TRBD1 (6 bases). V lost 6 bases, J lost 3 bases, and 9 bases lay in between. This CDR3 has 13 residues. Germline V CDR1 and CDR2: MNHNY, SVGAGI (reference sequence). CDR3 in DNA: TGTGCCAGCAGAGGACAGATCAATCAGCCCCAGCATTTT. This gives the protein CASRGQINQPQHF.